One sample yielded the 9 T cell receptor beta chains listed below, sequenced in a study of T cell clonotyping in hematopoietic cell transplantation. Here immunoSEQ multiplex PCR was the method, and the copy in TCRdb shows in-frame clones only, minus some. The repertoire holds approximately 9,100 clones, with roughly four fifths as singletons. The source was peripheral blood mononuclear cells, collected 180 days after allogeneic stem cell transplant. The receptors stem from a female patient aged 50-60 years who had an allogeneic stem cell transplant from an unrelated donor, so the T cells may come from the graft donor. Some clones in this sample may be carry-over from other donors' samples.

This chain uses TRBV19 with TRBJ1-4, with 7 bases that match TRBD1. The germline gives CDR1 LNHDA, CDR2 SQIVND (reference sequence). V was pared by 8 bases and J by 5 bases, with 14 bases of the junction left unmatched. This CDR3 is built from 16 residues. The chain's CDR3 is CASSTLPGGRNEKLFF. The CDR3 bases are TGTGCCAGTTCAACACTTCCAGGGGGGCGGAATGAAAAACTGTTTTTT.

This chain links TRBV30 with TRBJ1-4; no clear D gene. Germline CDR1 GTSNPN, CDR2 SVGIG (reference sequence). V was cut by 4 bases and J by 5 bases, with 8 bases left in between. This CDR3 is 12 amino acids long. CDR3 region: CAWTRLNEKLFF. The CDR3 coding sequence is TGTGCCTGGACAAGACTAAATGAAAAACTGTTTTTT.

The chain links TRBV30 to TRBJ1-1; D not certain. The ends were cut back, 5 bases at V and 2 bases at J, with 12 bases in the middle. CDR3 length: 13 amino acids. The germline gives CDR1 GTSNPN, CDR2 SVGIG (reference sequence). CDR3 residues: CAWSLSPNTEAFF. CDR3 sequence (DNA): TGTGCCTGGTCCCTTAGCCCAAACACTGAAGCTTTCTTT. Filled out from reference TRBV30 and TRBJ1-1, the complete variable domain reads SQTIHQWPATLVQPVGSPLSLECTVEGTSNPNLYWYRQAAGRGLQLLFYSVGIGQISSEVPQNLSASRPQDRQFILSSKKLLLSDSGFYLCAWSLSPNTEAFFGQGTRLTVV.

This sequence joins TRBV4-3 and TRBJ2-6; 11 bases map to TRBD1. The V and J ends lost 2 bases and 3 bases, in that order; junction bases with no gene match: 6. There are 18 residues in the CDR3. Germline V lookup: CDR1 LGHNA, CDR2 YSLEER. The CDR3 protein is CASSQPGQGAYGANVLTF. In DNA form, the CDR3 reads TGCGCCAGCAGCCAACCCGGACAGGGGGCCTATGGGGCCAACGTCCTGACTTTC.

This chain joins TRBV28 and TRBJ1-1; TRBD1 agrees at 8 bases. Per germline, CDR1 MDHEN and CDR2 SYDVKM. This CDR3 has 13 residues. V lost 5 bases and J lost 8; bases outside the gene matches: 7. Written as DNA, the CDR3 is TGTGCCAGCAGTACGGACAGGGATCAAGAAGCTTTCTTT. Protein product: CASSTDRDQEAFF. The complete variable domain, with remaining parts taken from reference TRBV28 and TRBJ1-1, reads DVKVTQSSRYLVKRTGEKVFLECVQDMDHENMFWYRQDPGLGLRLIYFSYDVKMKEKGDIPEGYSVSREKKERFSLILESASTNQTSMYLCASSTDRDQEAFFGQGTRLTVV.

Points on this clone: One junction end disagrees with the germline gene, perhaps due to a read error. The rearrangement links TRBV7-9 to TRBJ1-5; D gene ambiguous. Germline CDR1 and CDR2: SEHNR and FQNEAQ (reference sequence). This CDR3 has 12 residues. CDR3 loop: CASSLVNRPQHF. CDR3 sequence (DNA): TGTGCCAGCAGCTTAGTGAATCGGCCCCAGCATTTT.

V gene TRBV30 combines with J gene TRBJ1-6; the D is unclear. Trimming stripped 4 bases from V and 0 bases from J, with 4 bases between. This CDR3 has 13 amino acids. Germline V gives CDR1 GTSNPN, CDR2 SVGIG (reference sequence). CDR3 in amino acids: CAWTISYNSPLHF. The CDR3 bases are TGTGCCTGGACTATCTCCTATAATTCACCCCTCCACTTT.

This clone was recorded only once. V usage is TRBV5-1 and J usage is TRBJ2-2; 9 bases line up with TRBD1. This CDR3 comprises 19 residues. The V and J ends lost 1 base and 6 bases, in that order; junction bases with no gene match: 16. The germline V gene has CDR1 SGHRS and CDR2 YFSETQ. The CDR3 DNA reads as TGCGCCAGCAGCTTGTTAATGGGGACAGGGACTCTTGAGGCCGGGGAGCTGTTTTTT. It specifies CASSLLMGTGTLEAGELFF.

There are a few counts of this clone. The V gene is TRBV4-1, the J gene TRBJ2-6, with D perhaps matching TRBD2 (5 bases). This CDR3 spans 18 amino acids. The germline V gene encodes CDR1 MGHRA and CDR2 YSYEKL. The V end lost 0 bases, the J end lost 4 bases, and 16 bases lay between the germline ends. CDR3 in amino acids: CASSQEGGDAPGANVLTF. CDR3 bases: TGCGCCAGCAGCCAAGAAGGAGGAGATGCCCCCGGGGCCAACGTCCTGACTTTC.